This T cell receptor (beta chain) derives from a study of ipilimumab plus nivolumab after autologous stem cell transplantation. Study-wide context: A median of about 8 nivolumab and 5 ipilimumab doses were given. The myeloma cohort included high-risk transplant-naive patients and patients relapsing within 3 years of a first autologous transplant.

Patients got ipilimumab 1 mg/kg beginning 14 to 28 days post-transplant. V was trimmed by 0 bases and J by 4 bases, leaving 7 bases between them. Germline assignment: CDR1 SGDLS and CDR2 YYNGEE. This CDR3 spans 14 amino acids. Data came from immunoSEQ multiplex PCR; TCRdb stores just in-frame clones and leaves some out. The table includes 12,000 or so clones, roughly 70% detected once. This chain joins TRBV9 and TRBJ1-4, with a tentative D call TRBD1 (6 bases). The sample was PBMCs, taken in a trial of ipilimumab plus nivolumab as post-transplant consolidation. The receptor's source is a male donor with multiple myeloma. CDR3 sequence: CASSVAGVNEKLFF. CDR3 DNA sequence: TGTGCCAGCAGCGTAGCAGGGGTTAATGAAAAACTGTTTTTT.